These 24 T cell receptor beta chains originate from one sample sequenced in a study of vaccination effects on CD4 cells after COVID-19. Following culture for approximately 11 days, CD4+ T cells were isolated. Using immunoSEQ multiplex PCR, the repertoire was profiled, and TCRdb retains in-frame clones only, with some absent. The table has about 25,000 clones, around 67% seen once. No cognate antigen is known for these TCRs. The sample was CD4+ T cells from PBMCs cultured without peptide, taken before COVID-19 vaccination. These receptors all stem from a human donor who received a COVID-19 vaccine.

Notes on this clone: Within the sample, other DNA sequences also encode this same CDR3. The J gene is TRBJ2-1, the V gene TRBV28; the D is unclear. CDR3 length: 11 residues. Germline V gene data show CDR1 as MDHEN and CDR2 as SYDVKM. The V and J ends lost 8 bases and 4 bases respectively, with 6 bases between them. The CDR3 coding sequence is TGTGCCAGCTCTGGGTACAATGAGCAGTTCTTC. It specifies CASSGYNEQFF.

The rearrangement uses TRBV3-1 (or the pseudogene TRBV3-2) and TRBJ2-4; TRBD2 matches at 9 bases. J was trimmed by 9 bases and V by 1 base; bases with no gene match: 7. Per the germline V gene, CDR1 is LGHDT and CDR2 is YNNKEL (reference sequence). This CDR3 contains 15 residues. The CDR3 nucleotides read TGTGCCAGCAGCCAAGTTGCGGGGGGGCCTAGCATTCAGTACTTC. Translated, it gives CASSQVAGGPSIQYF.

The chain carries TRBV19 and TRBJ2-1; no clear D gene. The CDR3 is 13 amino acids. Between the trimmed V and J ends, which lost 3 bases and 10 bases, there was a span of 13 bases. Germline CDR1 is LNHDA and CDR2 is SQIVND (reference sequence). The CDR3 sequence is CASSIPLLGEQFF. The CDR3 bases are TGTGCCAGTAGTATTCCCTTGCTTGGGGAGCAGTTCTTC.

The chain joins TRBV6-5 to TRBJ2-3; tentatively, D is TRBD2 (6 bases). The V gene's germline CDR1 is MNHEY and CDR2 SVGAGI. The CDR3 has 13 residues. V was clipped by 5 bases and J by 2 bases, with 8 bases between them. Written as DNA, the CDR3 is TGTGCCAGCAGTCGGGACTTCACAGATACGCAGTATTTT. Residues: CASSRDFTDTQYF.

This rearrangement joins TRBV2 to TRBJ1-6; tentative D call: TRBD1 (6 bases). Trimming took 4 bases from V and 10 from J, leaving 14 bases between them. Germline V CDR1 and CDR2: SNHLY, FYNNEI. This CDR3 comprises 14 residues. The CDR3 nucleotides read TGTGCCAGCAGTGTGGGGGGGGCAGAGTCACCCCTCCACTTT. Translating gives CASSVGGAESPLHF.

This clone was counted a few times. The CDR3 DNA follows: TGTGCCAGCTCGGGACAGGTCCTTAATGGCTACACCTTC. The encoded protein is CASSGQVLNGYTF. The chain recombines TRBV7-8 with TRBJ1-2, with 8 bases identical to TRBD1. CDR3 length: 13 amino acids. The V segment lost 8 bases and the J segment 6 bases; nucleotides outside the gene matches: 8. CDR1 is SGHVS and CDR2 is FQNEAQ in the germline V gene.

This clone is a singleton in its sample. The chain links TRBV7-9 to TRBJ2-1, with unresolved D. The germline CDR1 and CDR2 sequences are SEHNR and FQNEAQ (reference sequence). CDR3 length equals 13 residues. The V and J ends lost 2 bases and 6 bases respectively, with 8 bases between them. The CDR3, as DNA: TGTGCCAGCAGCTTACCCCCTTCCAATGAGCAGTTCTTC. This sequence encodes CASSLPPSNEQFF.

There are a few counts of this clone. The V call is TRBV18, the J call TRBJ1-1; D gene uncertain. The CDR3 totals 14 residues. From germline, CDR1 is KGHSH and CDR2 LQKENI. V lost 5 bases, J lost 3 bases, and 13 bases lay in between. The DNA for the CDR3 is TGTGCCAGCTCAATCATCGGGGTGGACACTGAAGCTTTCTTT. This translates into CASSIIGVDTEAFF.

The rearrangement links TRBV10-3 to TRBJ2-7, with 9 bases that match TRBD1. Germline-derived CDR1 and CDR2 are ENHRY and SYGVKD. V lost 2 bases and J lost 2; bases outside the gene matches: 4. This CDR3 region has 15 residues. The CDR3 DNA sequence: TGTGCCATCAGTGAGGGACAGGGGCCTGCCTACGAGCAGTACTTC. Protein sequence: CAISEGQGPAYEQYF.

The rearrangement uses TRBV6-5 and TRBJ1-2; 7 bases map to TRBD1. After removal of 8 bases from V and 2 bases from J, the junction contained 5 bases not matched to a gene. Germline values: CDR1 MNHEY, CDR2 SVGAGI. The CDR3 contains 13 residues. The CDR3 here is CASRQGKNYGYTF. DNA of the CDR3: TGTGCCAGCCGACAGGGCAAAAACTATGGCTACACCTTC.

This clone has a handful of counts. This sequence joins TRBV29-1 and TRBJ1-2; the D gene is possibly TRBD1 (5 bases). V lost 6 bases to trimming and J lost 7 bases, with 15 bases between them. Germline V CDR1 and CDR2: SQVTM, ANQGSEA. There are 12 residues in the CDR3. This CDR3 is CSVPRGGVGYTF. The DNA of the CDR3 is TGCAGCGTCCCCCGGGGAGGGGTTGGCTACACCTTC. Full variable domain (remainder filled in from reference TRBV29-1 and TRBJ1-2): SAVISQKPSRDICQRGTSLTIQCQVDSQVTMMFWYRQQPGQSLTLIATANQGSEATYESGFVIDKFPISRPNLTFSTLTVSNMSPEDSSIYLCSVPRGGVGYTFGSGTRLTVV.

The rearrangement uses TRBV6-1 and TRBJ1-5; D is unclear. The V gene lost 4 bases and the J gene lost 3 bases, with 16 bases spanning the gap. The CDR3 totals 16 residues. CDR1 is MNHNS and CDR2 is SASEGT in the germline V gene. This CDR3 is CASSAPSGGYNQPQHF. For the CDR3, the DNA is TGTGCCAGCAGTGCCCCCAGTGGAGGGTACAATCAGCCCCAGCATTTT.

The rearrangement uses TRBV4-1 and TRBJ2-1; D is tentatively TRBD1 or TRBD2 (6 bases each). The CDR3 sequence is 14 residues long. Trimming took off 2 bases at V and 12 bases at J, with 17 bases between the two ends. Germline V gives CDR1 MGHRA, CDR2 YSYEKL. Here the CDR3 DNA reads TGCGCCAGCAGCCAAAGTTTGGGGGGCGGTGTGCAGTTCTTC. It yields the protein CASSQSLGGGVQFF.

The V gene is TRBV15, the J gene TRBJ2-2, with D uncertain. The germline V gene encodes CDR1 LNHNV and CDR2 YYDKDF (reference sequence). The ends were cut back, 5 bases at V and 1 base at J, with 8 bases in the middle. CDR3 length: 14 residues. The CDR3 DNA is TGTGCCACCAGCGGGATCCTGAACACCGGGGAGCTGTTTTTT. Translation gives CATSGILNTGELFF.

This sequence joins TRBV4-1 and TRBJ1-2, with 9 nucleotides matching TRBD1. The junction had 3 bases not matched to a gene; V was cut back by 0 bases and J by 4 bases. Germline assignment: CDR1 MGHRA and CDR2 YSYEKL. This CDR3 region has 15 residues. CDR3 in amino acids: CASSQEQGQGYGYTF. The CDR3 region has the DNA TGCGCCAGCAGCCAAGAACAGGGACAGGGCTATGGCTACACCTTC.

V and J are TRBV5-1 and TRBJ2-2; 7 positions match TRBD1. The germline V gene has CDR1 SGHRS and CDR2 YFSETQ. This CDR3 comprises 17 residues. The V and J ends lost 0 bases and 5 bases, in that order; junction bases with no gene match: 10. The CDR3 sequence is CASSLGGRDRETGELFF. As DNA, the CDR3 is TGCGCCAGCAGCTTGGGGGGCCGAGACAGGGAAACCGGGGAGCTGTTTTTT.

V and J are TRBV5-6 and TRBJ2-2; 9 nucleotides agree with TRBD1. CDR1 is SGHDT, CDR2 YYEEEE, per germline. This CDR3 is built from 16 residues. Trimming cost V 4 bases and J 5 bases; bases outside gene matches: 9. The CDR3 region has the DNA TGTGCCAGCAGCCCTACAGGGGGCGCCCAAACCGGGGAGCTGTTTTTT. Its protein product is CASSPTGGAQTGELFF.

The CDR3 sequence is CASSTGNSPLHF. CDR3 in DNA: TGTGCCAGCAGTACAGGAAATTCACCCCTCCACTTT. The chain recombines TRBV2 with TRBJ1-6; TRBD1 might be the D (5 bases). This CDR3 spans 12 amino acids. The germline CDR1 and CDR2 sequences are SNHLY and FYNNEI. V lost 5 bases and J 7 bases, leaving 6 bases between the germline ends.

The chain has TRBV18 and TRBJ1-1, with D possibly matching TRBD1 (5 bases). Germline V lookup: CDR1 KGHSH, CDR2 LQKENI. The CDR3 length is 14 residues. V was trimmed by 3 bases and J by 4 bases, leaving 12 bases between them. The CDR3: CASSPLDRSTEAFF. CDR3 nucleotides: TGTGCCAGCTCACCCCTCGACAGAAGCACTGAAGCTTTCTTT.

The gene calls are TRBV25-1 and TRBJ2-2, with TRBD1 matching over 9 bases. J lost 5 bases, V lost 1 base, and 8 bases had no gene match. The CDR3 extends over 17 amino acids. Germline V gene data show CDR1 as MGHDK and CDR2 as SYGVNS. As DNA, the CDR3 is TGTGCCAGCAGTGAATCCCTGGGACAGGGTGGGACCGGGGAGCTGTTTTTT. Translation: CASSESLGQGGTGELFF.

This clone has just a few counts. A junction boundary mismatches the germline segment, possibly from a read error. The chain has TRBV5-4 and TRBJ1-3, with a weak D call TRBD1 (5 bases). Germline V gene sequence: CDR1 SGHNT, CDR2 YYREEE (reference sequence). The CDR3 is 15 residues long. CDR3 bases: TGTGCCAGCAGCTTGGTCGCAGGGCTCTGGAAACACCATATATTT. This gives the protein CASSLVAGLWKHHIF.

This clone has a handful of counts. The chain carries TRBV7-2 and TRBJ2-7; 9 bases agree with TRBD1. Trimming at V came to 1 base and at J to 6 bases, leaving 1 base not matched to a gene. The CDR3 sequence is 13 residues long. The germline CDR1 and CDR2 sequences are SGHTA and FQGNSA. CDR3 nucleotides: TGTGCCAGCAGCTTAGGGGACAGGGTCGAGCAGTACTTC. It translates to CASSLGDRVEQYF. Full variable domain (remainder filled in from reference TRBV7-2 and TRBJ2-7): GAGVSQSPSNKVTEKGKDVELRCDPISGHTALYWYRQSLGQGLEFLIYFQGNSAPDKSGLPSDRFSAERTGGSVSTLTIQRTQQEDSAVYLCASSLGDRVEQYFGPGTRLTVT.

The V call is TRBV9, the J call TRBJ1-3; D is undetermined. Germline values: CDR1 SGDLS, CDR2 YYNGEE. V was pared by 4 bases and J by 3 bases, with 5 bases between. The CDR3 consists of 12 residues. CDR3 in amino acids: CASSLGGNTIYF. The CDR3 DNA is TGTGCCAGCAGCCTGGGTGGAAACACCATATATTTT.

In its sample, this clone was seen a few times. J is TRBJ2-7 and V is TRBV7-2, with TRBD2 matching over 8 bases. The length of the CDR3 is 16 residues. CDR1 and CDR2 (germline): SGHTA, FQGNSA. Trimming at V came to 1 base and at J to 4 bases, leaving 9 bases not matched to a gene. The CDR3 protein is CASSLGIRGGTYEQYF. DNA for the CDR3: TGTGCCAGCAGCTTAGGGATTCGCGGGGGGACTTACGAGCAGTACTTC.